The TCR beta chain under discussion was sequenced for a study of beta chain features in type 1 diabetes. The CDR3 loop spans 16 amino acids. Germline CDR1 and CDR2: LNHDA and SQIVND (reference sequence). Trimming removed 3 bases from V and 7 bases from J; junction bases left unmatched: 10. This clone was recorded a few times. Reverse transcription of all isolated RNA meant that expressed TCRB transcripts were sequenced. Here immunoSEQ multiplex PCR was the method, and the copy in TCRdb shows in-frame clones only, minus some. The sample lists under 400,000 clones; roughly an eighth were seen once. Sequences were obtained from naive CD4+ T cells from blood. The clonotype was recovered from a man aged 18 to 30 in good health. The chain carries TRBV19 and TRBJ2-1; 9 nucleotides line up with TRBD1. This CDR3 reads CASSIDRTGELNEQFF. CDR3 bases: TGTGCCAGTAGTATCGATAGGACAGGGGAATTGAATGAGCAGTTCTTC.